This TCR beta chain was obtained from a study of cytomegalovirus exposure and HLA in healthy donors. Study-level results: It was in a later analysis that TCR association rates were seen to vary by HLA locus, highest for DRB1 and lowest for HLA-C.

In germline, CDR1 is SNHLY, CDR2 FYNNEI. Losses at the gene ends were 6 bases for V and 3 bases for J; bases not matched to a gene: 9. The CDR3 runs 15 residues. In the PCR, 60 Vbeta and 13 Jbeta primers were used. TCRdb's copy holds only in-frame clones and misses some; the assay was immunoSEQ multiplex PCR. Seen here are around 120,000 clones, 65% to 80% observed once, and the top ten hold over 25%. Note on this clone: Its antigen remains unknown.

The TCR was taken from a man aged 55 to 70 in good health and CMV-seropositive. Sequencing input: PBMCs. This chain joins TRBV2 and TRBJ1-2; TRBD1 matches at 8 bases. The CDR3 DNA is TGTGCCAGCAGGCGGACAGGGTTGAAGGACTATGGCTACACCTTC. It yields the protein CASRRTGLKDYGYTF. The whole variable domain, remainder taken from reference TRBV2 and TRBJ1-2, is EPEVTQTPSHQVTQMGQEVILRCVPISNHLYFYWYRQILGQKVEFLVSFYNNEISEKSEIFDDQFSVERPDGSNFTLKIRSTKLEDSAMYFCASRRTGLKDYGYTFGSGTRLTVV.